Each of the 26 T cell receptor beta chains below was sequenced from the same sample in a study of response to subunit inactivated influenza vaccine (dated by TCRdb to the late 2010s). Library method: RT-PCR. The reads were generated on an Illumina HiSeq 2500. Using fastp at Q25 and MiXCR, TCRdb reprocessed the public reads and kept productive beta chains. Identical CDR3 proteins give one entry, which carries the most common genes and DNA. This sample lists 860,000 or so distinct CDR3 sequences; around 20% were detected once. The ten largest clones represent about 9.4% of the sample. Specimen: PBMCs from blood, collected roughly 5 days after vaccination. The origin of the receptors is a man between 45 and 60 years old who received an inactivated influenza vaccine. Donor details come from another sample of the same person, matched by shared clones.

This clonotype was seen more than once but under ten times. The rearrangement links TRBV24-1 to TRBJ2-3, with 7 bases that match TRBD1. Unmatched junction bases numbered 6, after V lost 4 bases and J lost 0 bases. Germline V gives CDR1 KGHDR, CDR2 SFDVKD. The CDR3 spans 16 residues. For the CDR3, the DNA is TGTGCCACCAGTGACGGGGACAGCACTAGCACAGATACGCAGTATTTT. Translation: CATSDGDSTSTDTQYF.

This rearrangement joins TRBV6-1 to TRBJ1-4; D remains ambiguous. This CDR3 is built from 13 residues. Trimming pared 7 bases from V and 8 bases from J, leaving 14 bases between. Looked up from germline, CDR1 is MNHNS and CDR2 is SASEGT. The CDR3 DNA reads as TGTGCCAGCATGGGTACCCTGGGGGAAAAACTGTTTTTT. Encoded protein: CASMGTLGEKLFF.

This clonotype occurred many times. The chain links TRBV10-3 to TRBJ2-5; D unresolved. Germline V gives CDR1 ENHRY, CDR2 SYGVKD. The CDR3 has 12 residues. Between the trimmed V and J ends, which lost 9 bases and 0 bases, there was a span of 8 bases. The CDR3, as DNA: TGTGCCATAGCAGGCGACCAAGAGACCCAGTACTTC. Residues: CAIAGDQETQYF.

The chain's CDR3 is CSALRDTNQPQHF. CDR3 bases: TGCAGTGCTCTACGCGATACCAATCAGCCCCAGCATTTT. This sequence joins TRBV20-1 and TRBJ1-5, with D unresolved. The germline V gene encodes CDR1 DFQATT and CDR2 SNEGSKA (reference sequence). CDR3 length equals 13 residues. V lost 5 bases and J 3 bases, leaving 11 bases between the germline ends.

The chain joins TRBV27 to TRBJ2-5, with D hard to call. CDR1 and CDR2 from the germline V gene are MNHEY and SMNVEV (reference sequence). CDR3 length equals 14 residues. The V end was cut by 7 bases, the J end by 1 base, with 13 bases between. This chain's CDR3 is CASKEGWVQETQYF. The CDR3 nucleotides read TGTGCCAGCAAGGAAGGGTGGGTCCAAGAGACCCAGTACTTC.

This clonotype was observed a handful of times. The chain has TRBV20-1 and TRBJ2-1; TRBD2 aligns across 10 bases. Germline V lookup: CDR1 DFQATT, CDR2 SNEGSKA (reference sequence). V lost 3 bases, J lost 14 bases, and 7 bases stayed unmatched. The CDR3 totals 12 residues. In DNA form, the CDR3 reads TGCAGTGCTAGTTACGCTACTAGCGGGAAGTTCTTC. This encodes CSASYATSGKFF.

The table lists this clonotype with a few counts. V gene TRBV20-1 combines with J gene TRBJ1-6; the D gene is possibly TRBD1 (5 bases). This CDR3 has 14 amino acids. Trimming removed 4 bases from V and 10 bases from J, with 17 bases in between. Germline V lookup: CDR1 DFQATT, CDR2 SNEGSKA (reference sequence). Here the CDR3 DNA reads TGCAGTGCTACTAGACTAGGGGCCTTCTCACCCCTCCACTTT. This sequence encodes CSATRLGAFSPLHF.

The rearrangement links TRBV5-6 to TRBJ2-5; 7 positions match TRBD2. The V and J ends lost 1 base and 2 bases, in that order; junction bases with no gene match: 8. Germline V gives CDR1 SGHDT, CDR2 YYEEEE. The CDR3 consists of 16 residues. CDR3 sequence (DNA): TGTGCCAGCAGCTTGTTGTCGGGAGGCCTTCAAGAGACCCAGTACTTC. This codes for CASSLLSGGLQETQYF.

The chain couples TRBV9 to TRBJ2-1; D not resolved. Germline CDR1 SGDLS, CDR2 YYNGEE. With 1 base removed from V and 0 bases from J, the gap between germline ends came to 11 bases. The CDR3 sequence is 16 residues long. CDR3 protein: CASSVRAPSSYNEQFF. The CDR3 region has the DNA TGTGCCAGCAGCGTACGGGCGCCGAGCTCCTACAATGAGCAGTTCTTC.

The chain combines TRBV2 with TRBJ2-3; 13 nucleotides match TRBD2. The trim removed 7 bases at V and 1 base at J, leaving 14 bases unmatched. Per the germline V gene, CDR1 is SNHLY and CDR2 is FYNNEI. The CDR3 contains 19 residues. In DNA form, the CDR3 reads TGTGCCAGCACTCCGTTCGGACTAGCGGGAGATTTGGGCACAGATACGCAGTATTTT. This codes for CASTPFGLAGDLGTDTQYF.

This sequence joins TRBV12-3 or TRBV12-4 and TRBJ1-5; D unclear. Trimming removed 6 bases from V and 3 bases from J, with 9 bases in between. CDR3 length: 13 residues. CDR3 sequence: CASSHRVNQPQHF. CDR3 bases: TGTGCCAGCAGCCACCGGGTCAATCAGCCCCAGCATTTT.

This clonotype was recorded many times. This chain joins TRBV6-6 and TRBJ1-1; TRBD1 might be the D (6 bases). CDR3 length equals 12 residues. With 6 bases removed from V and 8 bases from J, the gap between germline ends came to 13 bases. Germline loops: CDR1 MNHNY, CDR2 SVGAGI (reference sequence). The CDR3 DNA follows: TGTGCCAGCAGGCAGGGGCACGAGGAAGCTTTCTTT. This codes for CASRQGHEEAFF.

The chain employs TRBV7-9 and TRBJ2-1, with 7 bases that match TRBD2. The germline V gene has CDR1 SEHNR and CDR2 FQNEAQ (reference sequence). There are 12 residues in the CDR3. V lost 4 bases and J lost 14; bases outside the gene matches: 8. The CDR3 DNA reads TGTGCCAGCAGCTATAGAATGCTAGCGGAGTTCTTC. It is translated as CASSYRMLAEFF.

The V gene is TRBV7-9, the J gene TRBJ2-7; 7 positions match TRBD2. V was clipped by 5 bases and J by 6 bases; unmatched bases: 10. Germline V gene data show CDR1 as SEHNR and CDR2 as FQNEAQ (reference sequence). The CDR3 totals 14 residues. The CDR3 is CASSRGTTGGEQYF. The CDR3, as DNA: TGTGCCAGCAGCCGGGGGACTACAGGAGGCGAGCAGTACTTC.

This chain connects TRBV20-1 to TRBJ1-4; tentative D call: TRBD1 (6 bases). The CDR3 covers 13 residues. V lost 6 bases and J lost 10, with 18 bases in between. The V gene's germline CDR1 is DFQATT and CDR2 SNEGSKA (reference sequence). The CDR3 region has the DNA TGCAGTGCCCAGAGGACAGCGGAGGGAAAACTGTTTTTT. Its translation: CSAQRTAEGKLFF.

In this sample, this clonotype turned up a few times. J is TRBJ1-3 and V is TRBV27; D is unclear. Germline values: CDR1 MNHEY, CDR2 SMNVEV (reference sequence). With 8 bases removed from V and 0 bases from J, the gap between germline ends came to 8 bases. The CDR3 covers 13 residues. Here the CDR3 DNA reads TGTGCCAGCGGACCGAACTCTGGAAACACCATATATTTT. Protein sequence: CASGPNSGNTIYF.

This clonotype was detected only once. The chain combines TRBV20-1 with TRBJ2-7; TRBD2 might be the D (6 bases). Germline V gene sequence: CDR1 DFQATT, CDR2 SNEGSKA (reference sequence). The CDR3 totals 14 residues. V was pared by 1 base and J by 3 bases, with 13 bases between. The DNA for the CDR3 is TGCAGTGCTAGAGTACGGCAGGGACTCTACGAGCAGTACTTC. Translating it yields CSARVRQGLYEQYF.

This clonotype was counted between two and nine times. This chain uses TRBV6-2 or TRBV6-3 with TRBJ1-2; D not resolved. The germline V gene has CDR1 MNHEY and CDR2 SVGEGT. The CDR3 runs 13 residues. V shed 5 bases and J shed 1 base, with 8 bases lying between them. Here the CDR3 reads CASSKQSNYGYTF. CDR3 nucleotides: TGTGCCAGCAGTAAACAGAGTAACTATGGCTACACCTTC.

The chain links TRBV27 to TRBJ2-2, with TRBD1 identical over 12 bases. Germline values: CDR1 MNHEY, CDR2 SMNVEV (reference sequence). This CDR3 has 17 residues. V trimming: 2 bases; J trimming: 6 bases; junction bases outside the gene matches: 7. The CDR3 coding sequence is TGTGCCAGCAGTTTAAACGCGGGACAGGGGGCCGCCGGGGAGCTGTTTTTT. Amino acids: CASSLNAGQGAAGELFF.

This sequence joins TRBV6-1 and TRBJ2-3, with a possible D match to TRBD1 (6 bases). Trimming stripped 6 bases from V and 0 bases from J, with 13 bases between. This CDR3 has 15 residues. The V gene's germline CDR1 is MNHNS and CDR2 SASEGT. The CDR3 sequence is CASRILDRSTDTQYF. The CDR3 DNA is TGTGCCAGCAGAATCCTAGACAGGAGCACAGATACGCAGTATTTT.

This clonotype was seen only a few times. In DNA form, the CDR3 reads TGCGCCAGCAGCCATGCTGCTCCGGGACTAGCGGTCTACAATGAGCAGTTCTTC. This gives the protein CASSHAAPGLAVYNEQFF. The rearrangement links TRBV4-3 to TRBJ2-1, with 11 positions matching TRBD2. V trimming: 3 bases; J trimming: 3 bases; junction bases outside the gene matches: 10. Germline V gives CDR1 LGHNA, CDR2 YSLEER. CDR3 length: 18 residues.

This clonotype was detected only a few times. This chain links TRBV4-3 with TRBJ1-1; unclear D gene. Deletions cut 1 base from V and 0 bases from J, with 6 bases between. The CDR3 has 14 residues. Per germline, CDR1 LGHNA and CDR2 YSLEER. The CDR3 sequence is CASSQAALNTEAFF. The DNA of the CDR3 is TGCGCCAGCAGCCAAGCGGCCTTGAACACTGAAGCTTTCTTT.

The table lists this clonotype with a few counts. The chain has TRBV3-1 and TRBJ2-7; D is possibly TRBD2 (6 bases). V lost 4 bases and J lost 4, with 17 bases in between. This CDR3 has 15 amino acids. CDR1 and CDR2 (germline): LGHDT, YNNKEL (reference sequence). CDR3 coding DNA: TGTGCCAGCAGCCGCCCCCTACTAGCAGGATACGAGCAGTACTTC. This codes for CASSRPLLAGYEQYF.

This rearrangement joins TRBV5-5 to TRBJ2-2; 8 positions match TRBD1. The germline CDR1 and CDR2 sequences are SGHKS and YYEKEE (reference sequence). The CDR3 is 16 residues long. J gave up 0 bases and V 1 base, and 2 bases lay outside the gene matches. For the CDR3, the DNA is TGTGCCAGCAGCTTGCAGGGGGCCACGAACACCGGGGAGCTGTTTTTT. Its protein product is CASSLQGATNTGELFF.

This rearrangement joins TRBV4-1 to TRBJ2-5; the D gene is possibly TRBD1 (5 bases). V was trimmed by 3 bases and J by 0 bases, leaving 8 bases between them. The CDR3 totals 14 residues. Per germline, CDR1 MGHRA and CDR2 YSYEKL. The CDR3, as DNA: TGCGCCAGCAGCCAGATGGACAACCAAGAGACCCAGTACTTC. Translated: CASSQMDNQETQYF.

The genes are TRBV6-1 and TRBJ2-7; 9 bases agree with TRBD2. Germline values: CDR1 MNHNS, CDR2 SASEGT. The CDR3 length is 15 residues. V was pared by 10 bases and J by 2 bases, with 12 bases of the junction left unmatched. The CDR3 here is CATVAMAGGPYEQYF. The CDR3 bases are TGTGCCACCGTGGCGATGGCGGGAGGGCCCTACGAGCAGTACTTC.